This TCR beta chain was sequenced in a study of PD-L1 blockade in urothelial cancer. On the study more broadly: In about 2014, patients got going on atezolizumab, taking 1,200 mg intravenously every 3 weeks. Men with urothelial cancer arising in the bladder made up about nine tenths of the roughly 29 patients.

Patients' urothelial carcinoma was locally advanced or metastatic. Produced via immunoSEQ multiplex PCR; TCRdb's table is partial and in-frame only. Among 35,000 to 40,000 clones listed, 82% were seen once. Unmatched junction bases numbered 11, after V lost 5 bases and J lost 2 bases. This CDR3 has 16 residues. Germline V gene lookup returns CDR1 MDHEN and CDR2 SYDVKM. Sequenced here: PBMCs, sampled around atezolizumab (anti-PD-L1) treatment. This rearrangement joins TRBV28 to TRBJ2-7; 8 bases align to TRBD1. The source is a man in his sixties with urothelial cancer. The CDR3 loop is CASSTLDRVRPYEQYF. DNA for the CDR3: TGTGCCAGCAGTACCCTGGACAGGGTAAGACCCTACGAGCAGTACTTC.